Presented here are 26 T cell receptor beta chains from one specimen sequenced in a study of tumor and adjacent non-tumor tissue in lung cancer. The library came from three nested PCR rounds adapted from ARM-PCR protocols. MiXCR was run by TCRdb on the multiplex PCR reads, yielding one entry per CDR3 protein. The data show 130,000 or so distinct CDR3 sequences, 66% seen once. No cell sorting was done before RNA was extracted from the tissue. The sample comprised lung tumor tissue. These receptor sequences come from a man younger than 45 with non-small cell lung cancer.

This chain joins TRBV12-3 or TRBV12-4 and TRBJ1-1; D perhaps matches TRBD1 (6 bases). The ends were cut back, 5 bases at V and 12 bases at J, with 22 bases in the middle. This CDR3 has 14 amino acids. The CDR3 bases are TGTGCCAGCAGTCGTTTAGGACAGAGGGCCGTGTCTTTCTTT. Translation: CASSRLGQRAVSFF.

This clonotype has more than one count but fewer than ten. The rearrangement links TRBV20-1 to TRBJ2-1, with 7 bases identical to TRBD2. This CDR3 is 16 amino acids long. Unmatched junction bases numbered 11, after V lost 6 bases and J lost 0 bases. Germline lookup yields CDR1 DFQATT and CDR2 SNEGSKA (reference sequence). The CDR3 coding sequence is TGCAGTGCGCTCCTGACTAGCTTCACCTCCTACAATGAGCAGTTCTTC. Its protein is CSALLTSFTSYNEQFF.

This clonotype was observed at least ten times. J is TRBJ1-1 and V is TRBV29-1; D gene unclear. The CDR3 consists of 11 residues. Trimming took 7 bases from V and 3 from J, leaving 9 bases between them. Germline CDR1 reads SQVTM; CDR2 reads ANQGSEA. CDR3 loop: CSGRRDTEAFF. The CDR3 coding sequence is TGCAGCGGGAGGAGGGACACTGAAGCTTTCTTT.

This clonotype was seen more than once but under ten times. This CDR3 is CSAMISNQPQHF. The CDR3 DNA follows: TGCAGTGCCATGATTAGCAATCAGCCCCAGCATTTT. The V and J genes are TRBV20-1 and TRBJ1-5, with D unresolved. V gave up 6 bases and J gave up 0 bases, with 6 bases separating them. The V gene's germline CDR1 is DFQATT and CDR2 SNEGSKA (reference sequence). This CDR3 spans 12 amino acids.

Notes on this clonotype: At one end the junction does not follow the germline gene, possibly because of a read error. The V and J genes are TRBV11-2 and TRBJ2-5; perhaps D is TRBD1 or TRBD2 (5 bases each). CDR1 is SGHAT and CDR2 is FQNNGV in the germline V gene. The CDR3 has 14 amino acids. The CDR3 sequence: CASSLGREYETQYF. As DNA, the CDR3 is TGTGCCAGCAGCTTGGGCAGGGAGTACGAGACCCAATACTTC.

Concerning this clonotype itself: Just one base apart from a much larger clone, this may be a read error. The V call is TRBV6-5, the J call TRBJ1-1, with a possible D match to TRBD1 (6 bases). The V end was cut by 2 bases, the J end by 1 base, with 14 bases between. CDR1 and CDR2 from the germline V gene are MNHEY and SVGAGI. The CDR3 runs 16 residues. For the CDR3, the DNA is TGTGCCAGCAGTTACGCCCAGGGGCGGGCGAACACTGAAGCTTTCTTT. Residues: CASSYAQGRANTEAFF.

The genes are TRBV5-6 and TRBJ2-1; 9 bases are shared with TRBD2. This CDR3 comprises 16 residues. From germline, CDR1 is SGHDT and CDR2 YYEEEE. Trimming cost V 0 bases and J 4 bases; bases outside gene matches: 5. Written as DNA, the CDR3 is TGTGCCAGCAGCTTGGCTCGACTAGCGGATTACAATGAGCAGTTCTTC. Translated: CASSLARLADYNEQFF.

The CDR3 is CSVEGTEGNEQFF. CDR3 sequence (DNA): TGCAGCGTTGAAGGCACTGAGGGCAATGAGCAGTTCTTC. J is TRBJ2-1 and V is TRBV29-1; weak D call: TRBD2 (5 bases). Germline CDR1 SQVTM, CDR2 ANQGSEA. V lost 1 base and J lost 6, with 10 bases in between. This CDR3 region has 13 residues.

A note on this clonotype: Because it lacks the conserved phenylalanine or tryptophan at the end, this CDR3 is likely a read error. The chain has TRBV12-3 or TRBV12-4 and TRBJ1-5; D remains ambiguous. This CDR3 is 13 amino acids long. The germline V and J ends were trimmed by 6 bases and 5 bases, with 11 bases remaining between them. The CDR3 protein is CASRRRADQPQHI. CDR3 nucleotide sequence: TGTGCCAGCAGAAGAAGGGCGGATCAGCCCCAGCATATT.

The rearrangement uses TRBV20-1 and TRBJ2-1, with TRBD2 identical over 7 bases. V was clipped by 1 base and J by 13 bases; unmatched bases: 13. The CDR3 loop spans 14 amino acids. Germline CDR1 DFQATT, CDR2 SNEGSKA (reference sequence). CDR3 nucleotide sequence: TGCAGTGCTAGAGCCGCGGGAGACTACATTGAACAGTTCTTC. Protein sequence: CSARAAGDYIEQFF.

Concerning this clonotype itself: One end of the junction does not line up with germline, which may come from a read error. The V gene is TRBV29-1, the J gene TRBJ2-7; D call uncertain. Germline CDR1 is SQVTM and CDR2 is ANQGSEA. CDR3 length equals 13 residues. The CDR3 sequence is CSVRAENSYKQYF. The CDR3, as DNA: TGCAGCGTTCGGGCGGAGAACTCCTACAAGCAGTACTTC.

This clonotype was seen ten or more times. The chain links TRBV20-1 to TRBJ1-4; D may be TRBD1 (6 bases). Germline CDR1 and CDR2: DFQATT and SNEGSKA (reference sequence). This CDR3 is 13 amino acids long. The CDR3 DNA reads as TGCGGAGGCAGGGGACGGGCTAATGAAAAACTGTTTTTT. It translates to CGGRGRANEKLFF.

Remarks on this clonotype: A read error is possible here, since a much larger clone lies one base away. This chain connects TRBV20-1 to TRBJ2-1; the match to TRBD2 covers 10 bases. From germline, CDR1 is DFQATT and CDR2 SNEGSKA (reference sequence). Trimming at V came to 6 bases and at J to 5 bases, leaving 16 bases not matched to a gene. The CDR3 is 17 amino acids. In DNA, the CDR3 is TGCAGTGCCCATGGACTAGCGGCTACGGGACGTGACAATGAGCAGTTCTTC. Its translation: CSAHGLAATGRDNEQFF.

The rearrangement links TRBV12-3 or TRBV12-4 to TRBJ2-7; D ambiguous. V lost 10 bases, J lost 3 bases, and 16 bases lay in between. There are 13 residues in the CDR3. CDR3: CANSFEADYEQYF. For the CDR3, the DNA is TGTGCCAACAGCTTCGAGGCGGACTACGAGCAGTACTTC.

This clonotype came up many times. The V gene is TRBV4-1, the J gene TRBJ2-1; D assignment may be TRBD1 or TRBD2 (6 bases each). In germline, CDR1 is MGHRA, CDR2 YSYEKL. Deletions cut 0 bases from V and 5 bases from J, with 14 bases between. The CDR3 runs 16 residues. The CDR3 nucleotides read TGCGCCAGCAGCCAAGATCAGAGACGGGGGCACAATGAGCAGTTCTTC. This codes for CASSQDQRRGHNEQFF.

The chain carries TRBV5-6 and TRBJ1-1; D unresolved. This CDR3 is 11 amino acids long. In germline, CDR1 is SGHDT, CDR2 YYEEEE. V was pared by 5 bases and J by 7 bases, with 9 bases between. The CDR3 region has the DNA TGTGCCAGCAGTATCGGAAGTGAAGCTTTCTTT. Protein sequence: CASSIGSEAFF. Together with reference TRBV5-6 and TRBJ1-1, the CDR3 gives the full variable domain: DAGVTQSPTHLIKTRGQQVTLRCSPKSGHDTVSWYQQALGQGPQFIFQYYEEEERQRGNFPDRFSGHQFPNYSSELNVNALLLGDSALYLCASSIGSEAFFGQGTRLTVV.

Regarding this clonotype: An end of the junction does not agree with germline; a read error may underlie this. This chain uses TRBV7-3 with TRBJ2-3, with 12 nucleotides matching TRBD2. The CDR3 covers 16 residues. Germline CDR1 SGHTA, CDR2 FQGTGA. The CDR3 sequence: CASSLLAGGFADTHYF. The CDR3 DNA follows: TGTGCTAGCAGCTTACTAGCGGGAGGCTTCGCAGATACGCACTATTTT. The variable domain in full, completed from reference TRBV7-3 and TRBJ2-3, reads GAGVSQTPSNKVTEKGKYVELRCDPISGHTALYWYRQSLGQGPEFLIYFQGTGAADDSGLPNDRFFAVRPEGSVSTLKIQRTERGDSAVYLCASSLLAGGFADTHYFGPGTRLTVL.

This clonotype was seen more than once but under ten times. The chain carries TRBV30 and TRBJ1-2; D is unresolved. V was trimmed by 3 bases and J by 3 bases, leaving 8 bases between them. This CDR3 is 12 amino acids long. Per germline, CDR1 GTSNPN and CDR2 SVGIG (reference sequence). CDR3 sequence reads: CAWSEGDYGYTF. Written as DNA, the CDR3 is TGTGCCTGGAGCGAGGGTGACTATGGCTACACCTTC.

Ten or more counts support this clonotype. CDR3 in amino acids: CASSSADREGYTF. Written as DNA, the CDR3 is TGTGCCAGCAGCTCGGCGGACAGGGAAGGCTACACCTTC. The rearrangement uses TRBV5-6 and TRBJ1-2; 8 bases fit TRBD1. The CDR3 spans 13 residues. With 3 bases clipped from V and 8 bases from J, the junction kept 6 bases outside the gene matches. CDR1 is SGHDT, CDR2 YYEEEE, per germline.

J is TRBJ1-1 and V is TRBV28; possible D gene TRBD1, 6 bases. Trimming left V 8 bases short and J 0 bases short, with 10 bases between. The CDR3 covers 13 residues. CDR1 and CDR2 (germline): MDHEN, SYDVKM. In nucleotides, the CDR3 is TGTGCCAGCCTTACAGGGCTGAACACTGAAGCTTTCTTT. Translating it yields CASLTGLNTEAFF. Full variable domain (outside the CDR3, taken from reference TRBV28 and TRBJ1-1): DVKVTQSSRYLVKRTGEKVFLECVQDMDHENMFWYRQDPGLGLRLIYFSYDVKMKEKGDIPEGYSVSREKKERFSLILESASTNQTSMYLCASLTGLNTEAFFGQGTRLTVV.

CDR3 residues: CSISDSRMHGYTF. For the CDR3, the DNA is TGCAGCATTTCGGACAGTCGGATGCATGGCTACACCTTC. This chain joins TRBV29-1 and TRBJ1-2; possible D gene TRBD1, 6 bases. CDR1 and CDR2 from the germline V gene are SQVTM and ANQGSEA. The V and J ends lost 8 bases and 6 bases respectively, with 19 bases between them. CDR3 length: 13 amino acids.

With regard to this clonotype: With a much larger clone just one base away, this may be a read error. The chain uses TRBV4-1 and TRBJ1-1; 7 bases map to TRBD1. The CDR3 spans 13 residues. The germline V gene has CDR1 MGHRA and CDR2 YSYEKL. The CDR3, as DNA: TGCACCAGCAGCCAAACAGGGGACACTGAAGCTTTCTTT. Translating gives CTSSQTGDTEAFF.

This clonotype was observed a few times. The junction differs from germline at one of its ends, possibly a read error. The V gene is TRBV11-1, the J gene TRBJ2-5, with 8 positions matching TRBD1. The CDR3 contains 16 residues. Germline CDR1 SGHAT, CDR2 FQDESV (reference sequence). The CDR3 spells CASSLGTGSLIGTQYF. In DNA, the CDR3 is TGTGCCAGCAGTTTAGGGACAGGTAGCCTTATAGGGACCCAGTACTTC.

The chain recombines TRBV20-1 with TRBJ2-7, with a weak D call TRBD1 (5 bases). This CDR3 is 17 amino acids long. Germline V lookup: CDR1 DFQATT, CDR2 SNEGSKA (reference sequence). V was shortened by 3 bases and J by 6 bases, with 27 bases between the two germline ends. CDR3: CSARDLRGGIGFSEQYF. The CDR3 coding sequence is TGCAGTGCTAGGGATCTTAGGGGCGGAATAGGGTTTTCCGAGCAGTACTTC.

This sequence joins TRBV24-1 and TRBJ2-1; D is unresolved. Trimming took off 9 bases at V and 3 bases at J, with 14 bases between the two ends. This CDR3 region has 14 residues. CDR1 and CDR2 (germline): KGHDR, SFDVKD. The CDR3 DNA sequence: TGTGCCACCGGCGGACCCAGTAACTACAATGAGCAGTTCTTC. Protein sequence: CATGGPSNYNEQFF.

With regard to this clonotype: Being one base from a much bigger clone, this may be a read error. CDR3 DNA sequence: TGTGCCAGCAGCCAAGATCGAACGCTTGGCTACACCTTC. Protein product: CASSQDRTLGYTF. The chain links TRBV14 to TRBJ1-2; D is uncertain. This CDR3 spans 13 amino acids. V lost 0 bases and J lost 7, with 9 bases in between. Germline V gene data show CDR1 as SGHDN and CDR2 as FVKESK. Filled out from reference TRBV14 and TRBJ1-2, the complete variable domain reads EAGVTQFPSHSVIEKGQTVTLRCDPISGHDNLYWYRRVMGKEIKFLLHFVKESKQDESGMPNNRFLAERTGGTYSTLKVQPAELEDSGVYFCASSQDRTLGYTFGSGTRLTVV.